Reported below is one T cell receptor beta chain. Its antigen is not identified. Primers for the PCR totalled 60 Vbeta and 13 Jbeta. The repertoire was sequenced with immunoSEQ multiplex PCR; TCRdb's copy has only in-frame clones and lacks some. The data contain 150,000 or so clones, less than 85% of them seen just once; the ten biggest clones take up under 8%. Donors were nominally healthy when sampled, though unrecorded immune exposures were likely. The data stem from a study of cytomegalovirus exposure and HLA in healthy donors. Study-level findings and limits: High specificity and sensitivity for cytomegalovirus status were reported for the classifier. Presence/absence analyses treated sequencing depth as roughly uniform across donors.

Germline V gives CDR1 GTSNPN, CDR2 SVGIG (reference sequence). The CDR3 totals 15 residues. With V trimmed by 2 bases and J by 0 bases, 5 bases remained unmatched. Material for sequencing was PBMCs. This TCR was sampled from a woman aged 50 to 60 in good health and CMV-seropositive. This chain links TRBV30 with TRBJ2-3; 7 bases are a match to TRBD2. The CDR3 DNA is TGTGCCTGGAGTCGAGCGGGGAGTAGCACAGATACGCAGTATTTT. The encoded protein is CAWSRAGSSTDTQYF.